This is a list of T cell receptor beta chains from one sample in a study of neurological immune-mediated disorders. TCRdb re-called the 5' RACE reads with MiXCR, one entry per CDR3 protein. The sample shows around 33,000 distinct CDR3 sequences, roughly 7.3% of them seen only once. Sequencing input: PBMCs. Receptor source: a woman aged 40 to 50 in good health. Both conserved end residues are trimmed from each CDR3.

CDR3aa,v_gene
ASSQGSLYQETQY,TRBV27
AISGARNEQF,TRBV10-3
ASTNRADTQY,TRBV6-2/TRBV6-3
ASSLEANEQF,TRBV5-1
ASSQGQLSNEQY,TRBV5-1
ASSPPHLIGNEQF,TRBV7-2
ASSVEYTEAF,TRBV5-6
ASSLGGLSNTEAF,TRBV28
ASTRQDLGYGYT,TRBV6-2/TRBV6-3
ASSLPGPPEQF,TRBV5-6
ASSVTSGTDTQY,TRBV2
ASSAALGPLH,TRBV12-3/TRBV12-4
SGDREVNTEAF,TRBV20-1
AISDPLRGPGYEQY,TRBV10-3
ASSLGQDNEKLF,TRBV7-8
SVGQDQPQH,TRBV29-1
SARDGGLAGGPDSNEQF,TRBV20-1
ATRVGGNYGYT,TRBV28
ASTSERRNNEQF,TRBV28
SAREVALNEQF,TRBV20-1
ASSAAAEQGHEQF,TRBV9
ASSQEAGGSEYT,TRBV4-1
ASLQGTDTQY,TRBV5-6
ASSLRTTNTGELF,TRBV7-2
ASSLKYSNQPQH,TRBV27
ASSEDRVNTGELF,TRBV10-2
ASTTRDRGFGEQF,TRBV14
ASSSQRGQGEQSPLH,TRBV21-1
SASPYQENTEAF,TRBV20-1
ASSFDRETDTQY,TRBV7-9
ASSWGRPEAF,TRBV28
SARDLRAGSEAF,TRBV20-1
ASSQDRPSGWNTQY,TRBV4-1
SSGVFEQF,TRBV29-1
ASSATGSTEAF,TRBV11-3
ASSNNSDRSEAYEQY,TRBV11-2
SGRTDTQY,TRBV29-1
ASSYIQGDQPQH,TRBV6-5
ASSDNGRSEQF,TRBV6-1
ATIDTGHGNNIQY,TRBV24-1
ASSPRDGSSYEQY,TRBV28
SARERGSGTEAF,TRBV20-1
ASRATSGEQY,TRBV6-5
ASSPSDREYGYT,TRBV5-6
ASRQGGADTEAF,TRBV5-1
ASSPPGQGTGGGYT,TRBV7-8
SASPPTSGFTDTQY,TRBV20-1
ESSSLGGPGDTQY,TRBV5-1
ANPRLGRSNEQF,TRBV2
ASSESGRDTDTQY,TRBV25-1
ASSLVFGSSGNTIY,TRBV28
ASSDTGELF,TRBV25-1
ASSQGQIYEQY,TRBV3-1
ASISGREGEKLF,TRBV25-1
ASSSGDTQY,TRBV12-3/TRBV12-4
ASSLRTGREQY,TRBV12-3/TRBV12-4